This is a list of T cell receptor beta chains from one sample in a study of graft-versus-host responses after intestinal transplantation. The protocol was immunoSEQ multiplex PCR, while the TCRdb copy is restricted to in-frame clones and leaves out a portion. The sample yields more than 80,000 clones, around 83% seen once. These receptors are not linked to any known antigen. Sequences were derived from unstimulated CD8+ T cells sorted from spleen or lymph node cells, sampled before intestinal transplant. The receptor source for this set is a human donor who received an intestinal transplant. The conserved cysteine and the conserved F or W are not part of the CDR3 here.

V gene,J gene,CDR3 protein
TRBV2,TRBJ1-3,ASEGELGNTIY
TRBV5-1,TRBJ2-7,ASSSGGEQY
TRBV4-1,TRBJ2-2,ASSQPAGELF
TRBV13,TRBJ2-3,ASSLGLAGVDTQY
TRBV10-3,TRBJ2-1,AISESMADEQF
TRBV6-5,TRBJ2-3,ASRNPRDTQY
TRBV4-1,TRBJ1-2,ASSPFGGRGYGYT
TRBV10-2,TRBJ2-3,ASTLLADTDTQY
TRBV14,TRBJ2-1,ASSQTSGMYNEQF
TRBV25-1,TRBJ1-2,ASSEPETEGIYGYT
TRBV4-1,TRBJ1-1,ASSQDDSMNTEAF
TRBV2,TRBJ1-2,ASKTSTGGYGYT
TRBV27,TRBJ2-7,ASSFGLAGAEQY
TRBV6-5,TRBJ2-2,ASSYSAGELF
TRBV9,TRBJ2-1,ASSPFLAGGWNEQF
TRBV28,TRBJ1-5,ASISWGQGSNQPQH
TRBV6-1,TRBJ1-5,ASSVRGSNQPQH
TRBV6-6,TRBJ2-7,ASSIGTYNEQY
TRBV27,TRBJ2-7,ASSPGTESYEQY
TRBV4-1,TRBJ2-1,ASSQVRDRDEQF
TRBV6-5,TRBJ2-2,ASSSATSGSSGELF
TRBV27,TRBJ2-7,ASSWSMGPGSREQY
TRBV4-1,TRBJ2-7,ASSPTSGDYEQY
TRBV28,TRBJ1-5,ASSPLEDRENQPQH
TRBV5-1,TRBJ2-3,ASSLFRTGLSDTQY
TRBV7-9,TRBJ2-5,ASSPDEGETQY
TRBV13,TRBJ2-5,ASAPEAGGWKTQY
TRBV4-1,TRBJ1-1,ASSQGSEATEAF
TRBV5-1,TRBJ2-7,ASSLTTYEQY
TRBV2,TRBJ2-1,ASKELNEQF
TRBV15,TRBJ2-3,ATSRSPFRPDTQY
TRBV9,TRBJ2-3,ASSVGRLAGGQDPTDTQY
TRBV19,TRBJ1-6,ASSDRGGGSYNSPLH
TRBV6-5,TRBJ2-6,ASSMSSGANVLT
TRBV10-2,TRBJ1-2,ASSRGQGRYGYT
TRBV2,TRBJ1-5,ASSDWGQPQH
TRBV14,TRBJ2-5,ASSPQREEETQY
TRBV4-1,TRBJ2-7,ASSQRSGSSYEQY
TRBV13,TRBJ1-1,ASSPQGAQEFLAEAF
TRBV6-4,TRBJ2-6,ASSQGSGANVLT